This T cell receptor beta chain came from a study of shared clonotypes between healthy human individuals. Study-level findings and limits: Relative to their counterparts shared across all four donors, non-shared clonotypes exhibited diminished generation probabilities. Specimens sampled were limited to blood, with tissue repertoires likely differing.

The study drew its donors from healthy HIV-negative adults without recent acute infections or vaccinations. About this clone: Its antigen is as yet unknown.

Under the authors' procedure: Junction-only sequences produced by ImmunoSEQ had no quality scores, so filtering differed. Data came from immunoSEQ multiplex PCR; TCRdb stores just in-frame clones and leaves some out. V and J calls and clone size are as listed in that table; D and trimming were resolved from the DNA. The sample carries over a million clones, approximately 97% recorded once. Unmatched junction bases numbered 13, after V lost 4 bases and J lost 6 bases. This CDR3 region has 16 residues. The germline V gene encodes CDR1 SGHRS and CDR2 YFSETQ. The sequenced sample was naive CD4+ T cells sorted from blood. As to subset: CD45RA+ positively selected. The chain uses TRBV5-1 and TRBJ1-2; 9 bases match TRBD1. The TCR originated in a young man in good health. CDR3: CASSRIGQGNNNGYTF. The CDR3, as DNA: TGCGCCAGCAGCCGGATAGGACAGGGGAACAACAATGGCTACACCTTC. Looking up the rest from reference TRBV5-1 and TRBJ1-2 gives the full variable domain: KAGVTQTPRYLIKTRGQQVTLSCSPISGHRSVSWYQQTPGQGLQFLFEYFSETQRNKGNFPGRFSGRQFSNSRSEMNVSTLELGDSALYLCASSRIGQGNNNGYTFGSGTRLTVV.